Listed here is a single T cell receptor beta chain. This specimen comes from a study of blood T cell repertoires in COVID-19. Per germline, CDR1 MNHEY and CDR2 SMNVEV (reference sequence). Losses at the gene ends were 4 bases for V and 7 bases for J; bases not matched to a gene: 10. The CDR3 sequence is 16 residues long. The method was immunoSEQ multiplex PCR; TCRdb's version includes in-frame clones alone and lacks a portion of them. The sample lists more than 200,000 clones; roughly 90% were seen once. Sequences were obtained from peripheral blood. This chain joins TRBV27 and TRBJ1-2; 12 bases are shared with TRBD1. The sequence was collected from a middle-aged woman who had recovered from COVID-19. CDR3 sequence reads: CASSSYYGTGGGGYTF. For the CDR3, the DNA is TGTGCCAGCAGTTCCTACTACGGGACAGGGGGCGGTGGCTACACCTTC.